The 28 T cell receptor beta chains reported below all come from one sample, sequenced in a study of blood T cell repertoires in COVID-19. TCRdb keeps only in-frame clones here, not all; method: immunoSEQ multiplex PCR. This table has about 17,000 clones, 93% appearing once. The source material was peripheral blood. These receptors originate from a human donor in a cohort sampled during active COVID-19.

The chain links TRBV4-3 to TRBJ1-4; D uncertain. The CDR3 totals 16 residues. V was cut by 4 bases and J by 0 bases, with 12 bases left in between. CDR1 and CDR2 from the germline V gene are LGHNA and YSLEER. This CDR3 reads CASSRYSRTTNEKLFF. The CDR3 DNA sequence: TGCGCCAGCAGCCGGTACAGTCGAACAACTAATGAAAAACTGTTTTTT.

V and J are TRBV6-2 or TRBV6-3 and TRBJ2-6; 9 bases line up with TRBD1. V was clipped by 2 bases and J by 1 base; unmatched bases: 6. Germline CDR1 and CDR2: MNHEY and SVGEGT. The CDR3 consists of 18 residues. CDR3: CASSYPGTGSSGANVLTF. CDR3 nucleotides: TGTGCCAGCAGTTACCCCGGGACAGGGTCTTCTGGGGCCAACGTCCTGACTTTC.

The chain has TRBV11-2 and TRBJ2-3, with 7 positions matching TRBD1. The trim removed 4 bases at V and 2 bases at J, leaving 3 bases unmatched. Germline V gives CDR1 SGHAT, CDR2 FQNNGV. The CDR3 contains 14 residues. The CDR3 is CASSWGQYTDTQYF. The CDR3 DNA reads as TGTGCCAGCAGCTGGGGACAGTACACAGATACGCAGTATTTT.

The chain uses TRBV4-3 and TRBJ1-1; no clear D. The CDR3 covers 13 residues. V was trimmed by 1 base and J by 7 bases, leaving 10 bases between them. In germline, CDR1 is LGHNA, CDR2 YSLEER. This CDR3 is CASSQVQYSEAFF. The CDR3 DNA reads as TGCGCCAGCAGCCAAGTTCAATACAGTGAAGCTTTCTTT.

The rearrangement links TRBV5-1 to TRBJ2-1; 12 bases agree with TRBD2. Germline V CDR1 and CDR2: SGHRS, YFSETQ. V was clipped by 4 bases and J by 5 bases; unmatched bases: 4. This CDR3 region has 15 residues. As DNA, the CDR3 is TGCGCCAGCAGCCGGACTAGCGGGGTCAACAATGAGCAGTTCTTC. It translates to CASSRTSGVNNEQFF.

The chain recombines TRBV11-2 with TRBJ1-6, with TRBD1 matching 9 bases. The CDR3 sequence is 14 residues long. V trimming: 2 bases; J trimming: 9 bases; junction bases outside the gene matches: 2. In germline, CDR1 is SGHAT, CDR2 FQNNGV. The CDR3 sequence is CASSLNRGPSPLHF. The CDR3 DNA sequence: TGTGCCAGCAGCTTAAACAGGGGGCCTTCACCCCTCCACTTT.

This chain uses TRBV7-2 with TRBJ1-6, with D perhaps TRBD1 (5 bases). The CDR3 runs 18 residues. Germline CDR1 reads SGHTA; CDR2 reads FQGNSA. V was pared by 4 bases and J by 1 base, with 17 bases between. CDR3 bases: TGTGCCAGCAGCTCAGGGACTTACCAAGTATCCTATAATTCACCCCTCCACTTT. As protein: CASSSGTYQVSYNSPLHF.

The chain joins TRBV19 to TRBJ1-1; the D is unclear. V lost 5 bases and J 4 bases, leaving 20 bases between the germline ends. This CDR3 has 16 amino acids. Germline V gene sequence: CDR1 LNHDA, CDR2 SQIVND (reference sequence). CDR3 sequence reads: CASSPRLYNRTTEAFF. CDR3 DNA sequence: TGTGCCAGTAGTCCCAGGCTCTACAACCGAACCACTGAAGCTTTCTTT.

The chain combines TRBV19 with TRBJ1-3, with D possibly matching TRBD1 (5 bases). The V gene lost 4 bases and the J gene lost 7 bases, with 26 bases spanning the gap. The CDR3 covers 18 residues. Germline V gene lookup returns CDR1 LNHDA and CDR2 SQIVND (reference sequence). CDR3: CASSNRAPNDLWGNTIYF. The CDR3 DNA is TGTGCCAGTAGTAACCGGGCACCTAACGACCTCTGGGGCAACACCATATATTTT.

This chain links TRBV27 with TRBJ1-1; D unclear. V was trimmed by 2 bases and J by 2 bases, leaving 12 bases between them. The CDR3 is 15 residues long. Looked up from germline, CDR1 is MNHEY and CDR2 is SMNVEV (reference sequence). In DNA, the CDR3 is TGTGCCAGCAGTTTAGGCCCCCGTGTAAACACTGAAGCTTTCTTT. It encodes CASSLGPRVNTEAFF.

The genes are TRBV5-1 and TRBJ2-3; the match to TRBD1 covers 9 bases. Germline CDR1 and CDR2: SGHRS and YFSETQ. The CDR3 has 19 amino acids. V lost 3 bases, J lost 0 bases, and 14 bases stayed unmatched. This chain's CDR3 is CASSSGQGVSSSSTDTQYF. The CDR3 nucleotides are TGCGCCAGCAGCTCGGGACAGGGTGTAAGCTCCAGCAGCACAGATACGCAGTATTTT.

The gene calls are TRBV5-8 and TRBJ1-3; a weak D match, TRBD1 (5 bases). Germline CDR1 reads SGHTS; CDR2 reads YDEGEE. Trimming left V 4 bases short and J 5 bases short, with 13 bases between. The CDR3 is 14 amino acids. The CDR3 nucleotides read TGTGCCAGCAGCGACGGCCAGGGCAGAAACACCATATATTTT. Its protein product is CASSDGQGRNTIYF. The whole variable domain, filled in from reference TRBV5-8 and TRBJ1-3, reads EAGVTQSPTHLIKTRGQQATLRCSPISGHTSVYWYQQALGLGLQFLLWYDEGEERNRGNFPPRFSGRQFPNYSSELNVNALELEDSALYLCASSDGQGRNTIYFGEGSWLTVV.

The CDR3 is CASSPPTGSGNTIYF. The CDR3 nucleotides are TGTGCCAGCTCACCACCGACGGGCTCTGGAAACACCATATATTTT. The chain is built from TRBV18 and TRBJ1-3, with D unclear. This CDR3 spans 15 amino acids. The V and J ends lost 0 bases and 0 bases respectively, with 6 bases between them. Germline CDR1 reads KGHSH; CDR2 reads LQKENI.

The J gene is TRBJ2-1, the V gene TRBV11-2; 10 bases line up with TRBD2. CDR3 length equals 17 residues. CDR1 and CDR2 (germline): SGHAT, FQNNGV. The trim removed 3 bases at V and 7 bases at J, leaving 12 bases unmatched. The CDR3 nucleotides read TGTGCCAGCAGCTTGAAACCGGGACTAGCGCGAAATAATGAGCAGTTCTTC. Translating it yields CASSLKPGLARNNEQFF.

This sequence joins TRBV5-1 and TRBJ2-1; TRBD2 matches at 14 bases. The CDR3 length is 14 residues. Germline V gene sequence: CDR1 SGHRS, CDR2 YFSETQ. Trimming removed 9 bases from V and 7 bases from J; junction bases left unmatched: 6. The CDR3 coding sequence is TGCGCCACCAGACTAGCGGGAGGGCCGAATGAGCAGTTCTTC. This gives the protein CATRLAGGPNEQFF. The entire variable domain, with the rest obtained from reference TRBV5-1 and TRBJ2-1, is as follows: KAGVTQTPRYLIKTRGQQVTLSCSPISGHRSVSWYQQTPGQGLQFLFEYFSETQRNKGNFPGRFSGRQFSNSRSEMNVSTLELGDSALYLCATRLAGGPNEQFFGPGTRLTVL.

The V call is TRBV6-4, the J call TRBJ2-7, with 8 bases that match TRBD1. The ends lost 5 bases at V and 1 base at J; junction bases unmatched: 13. Germline values: CDR1 MRHNA, CDR2 SNTAGT. This CDR3 contains 17 residues. CDR3 loop: CASSPFPRDRSSYEQYF. CDR3 in DNA: TGTGCCAGCAGTCCATTCCCCCGGGACAGGTCTTCCTACGAGCAGTACTTC.

The V gene is TRBV6-5, the J gene TRBJ2-5; a weak D match, TRBD2 (6 bases). V was cut by 6 bases and J by 7 bases, with 15 bases left in between. The V gene's germline CDR1 is MNHEY and CDR2 SVGAGI. There are 13 residues in the CDR3. The CDR3 is CASRETGGGTQYF. The CDR3 DNA reads as TGTGCCAGCAGGGAGACTGGGGGAGGGACCCAGTACTTC.

The rearrangement uses TRBV21-1 and TRBJ2-2; the D call in the table, TRBD1, was not verified against the DNA. TRBV21-1 is a recognized pseudogene. CDR3 size: 16 residues. CDR3 DNA sequence: TGTGCCAGCAGCCCGGGACAGGGTACGAACACCGGGGAGCTGTTTTTT. This sequence encodes CASSPGQGTNTGELFF.

The chain has TRBV4-2 and TRBJ1-2; TRBD1 matches 9 bases. V lost 5 bases and J lost 6; bases outside the gene matches: 7. Per the germline V gene, CDR1 is LGHNA and CDR2 is YNFKEQ. The CDR3 length is 14 residues. Written as DNA, the CDR3 is TGTGCCAGCAGCACCCAACAGGGGGCGGATGGCTACACCTTC. It specifies CASSTQQGADGYTF.

The gene calls are TRBV11-2 and TRBJ2-7, with TRBD2 identical over 10 bases. V dropped 3 bases and J dropped 5; count of bases not matched to a gene: 1. The CDR3 contains 13 residues. The germline V gene has CDR1 SGHAT and CDR2 FQNNGV. CDR3: CASSFTSGDEQYF. CDR3 DNA sequence: TGTGCCAGCAGCTTCACTAGCGGGGACGAGCAGTACTTC.

The gene calls are TRBV9 and TRBJ1-4, with a weak D call TRBD1 (5 bases). This CDR3 is 13 amino acids long. Germline values: CDR1 SGDLS, CDR2 YYNGEE. V was shortened by 3 bases and J by 7 bases, with 10 bases between the two germline ends. CDR3: CASSGYQGEKLFF. CDR3 nucleotides: TGTGCCAGCAGCGGATACCAGGGTGAAAAACTGTTTTTT.

The chain recombines TRBV11-2 with TRBJ1-4, with D possibly matching TRBD1 (5 bases). Trimming removed 1 base at V and 7 bases at J, with 10 bases between. The CDR3 has 14 residues. The germline V gene encodes CDR1 SGHAT and CDR2 FQNNGV. CDR3 sequence: CASSLGSGGEKLFF. In DNA, the CDR3 is TGTGCCAGCAGCTTAGGTTCGGGGGGTGAAAAACTGTTTTTT.

This clone was detected a few times. One end of the junction is discordant with germline, which a read error may explain. The chain couples TRBV7-9 to TRBJ2-7; 9 positions agree with TRBD1. The CDR3 loop spans 14 amino acids. Looked up from germline, CDR1 is SEHNR and CDR2 is FQNEAQ (reference sequence). The CDR3 region has the DNA TGTGCCAGCAGCTTAGGGGACAGGGCCATCCGGCGCTCCTTC. Protein product: CASSLGDRAIRRSF.

V gene TRBV28 combines with J gene TRBJ2-7; D is undetermined. The CDR3 is 14 residues long. Trimming shortened V by 6 bases and J by 5 bases, and 17 bases separated the two germline ends. The germline V gene encodes CDR1 MDHEN and CDR2 SYDVKM. CDR3 sequence reads: CASSNTNFPHEQYF. The CDR3 bases are TGTGCCAGCAGCAATACTAATTTCCCGCACGAGCAGTACTTC. Full variable domain (missing parts from reference TRBV28 and TRBJ2-7): DVKVTQSSRYLVKRTGEKVFLECVQDMDHENMFWYRQDPGLGLRLIYFSYDVKMKEKGDIPEGYSVSREKKERFSLILESASTNQTSMYLCASSNTNFPHEQYFGPGTRLTVT.

The rearrangement links TRBV15 to TRBJ2-2, with 8 bases identical to TRBD2. The V gene's germline CDR1 is LNHNV and CDR2 YYDKDF (reference sequence). V gave up 0 bases and J gave up 6 bases; unmatched junction bases: 3. The CDR3 is 15 amino acids. Here the CDR3 reads CATSRDRGGAGELFF. In DNA form, the CDR3 reads TGTGCCACCAGCAGAGATCGGGGGGGAGCCGGGGAGCTGTTTTTT.

The rearrangement uses TRBV6-4 and TRBJ2-3; 12 nucleotides align to TRBD2. J gave up 6 bases and V 0 bases, and 1 base lay outside the gene matches. The CDR3 runs 15 residues. Germline V gene lookup returns CDR1 MRHNA and CDR2 SNTAGT. CDR3 protein: CASSDSGLAGDTQYF. The CDR3 DNA reads TGTGCCAGCAGTGACTCTGGACTAGCGGGGGATACGCAGTATTTT.

The rearrangement joins TRBV27 to TRBJ1-2, with D possibly matching TRBD1 (5 bases). The CDR3 length is 18 residues. The germline V gene encodes CDR1 MNHEY and CDR2 SMNVEV (reference sequence). V was shortened by 3 bases and J by 4 bases, with 24 bases between the two germline ends. This CDR3 is CASSFLSNTGLLPYGYTF. The CDR3 DNA is TGTGCCAGCAGTTTCCTTTCAAATACAGGTCTCCTACCCTATGGCTACACCTTC.

The chain is built from TRBV24-1 and TRBJ2-5; TRBD1 agrees at 7 bases. The CDR3 is 16 residues long. V shed 0 bases and J 3 bases; nucleotides not matched to a gene: 6. The germline CDR1 and CDR2 sequences are KGHDR and SFDVKD. CDR3 DNA sequence: TGTGCCACCAGTGATTTGCCGGGGACAGCAAAAGAGACCCAGTACTTC. Translation gives CATSDLPGTAKETQYF.